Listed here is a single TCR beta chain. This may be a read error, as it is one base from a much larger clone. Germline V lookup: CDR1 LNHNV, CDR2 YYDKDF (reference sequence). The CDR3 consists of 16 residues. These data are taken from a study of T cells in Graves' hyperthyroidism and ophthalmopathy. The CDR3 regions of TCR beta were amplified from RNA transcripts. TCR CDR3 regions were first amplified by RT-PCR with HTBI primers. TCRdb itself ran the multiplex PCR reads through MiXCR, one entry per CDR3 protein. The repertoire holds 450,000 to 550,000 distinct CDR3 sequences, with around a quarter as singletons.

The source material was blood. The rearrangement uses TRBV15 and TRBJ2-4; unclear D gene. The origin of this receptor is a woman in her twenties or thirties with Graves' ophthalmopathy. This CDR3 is CATSRDRAIAKNIKYF. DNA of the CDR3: TGTGCCACCAGCAGAGATCGGGCGATAGCCAAAAACATTAAGTACTTC.